Given below is one T cell receptor beta chain in context. The data were obtained in a study of control samples from healthy donors and cancer patients. The method was immunoSEQ multiplex PCR; TCRdb's version includes in-frame clones alone and lacks a portion of them. The sample contains 150,000 or so clones, over 85% of which appear only once. Germline V gene sequence: CDR1 SGHAT, CDR2 FQNNGV. This CDR3 contains 12 residues. V was shortened by 3 bases and J by 2 bases, with 4 bases between the two germline ends. The chain combines TRBV11-2 with TRBJ1-1; no firm D call. What was sequenced was blood. The source of this sequence is a woman aged 55-69 years in good health. CDR3 nucleotide sequence: TGTGCCAGCAGCTTCAGCAACACTGAAGCTTTCTTT. This sequence encodes CASSFSNTEAFF.